These 9 T cell receptor beta chains share one sample of origin, sequenced in a study of T cell responses to AZD1222 COVID-19 vaccine. Here immunoSEQ multiplex PCR was the method, and the copy in TCRdb shows in-frame clones only, minus some. The table lists approximately 170,000 clones, more than 80% of them singletons. Sequenced here: peripheral blood, sampled on day 0 of AZD1222 vaccination. The source is an adult in good health.

CDR3 in DNA: TGTGCCAGCAGTTACTCTAGGACAGCCTACGGGCAGTACGTC. Its translation: CASSYSRTAYGQYV. The chain recombines TRBV6-2 or TRBV6-3 with TRBJ2-7; D is perhaps TRBD1 (6 bases). This CDR3 has 14 residues. Germline V lookup: CDR1 MNHEY, CDR2 SVGEGT.

This clone showed up just once. The V call is TRBV9, the J call TRBJ2-3, with 11 positions matching TRBD1. From germline, CDR1 is SGDLS and CDR2 YYNGEE. Unmatched junction bases numbered 12, after V lost 5 bases and J lost 1 base. The CDR3 loop spans 18 amino acids. The CDR3, as DNA: TGTGCCAGCAGTCCGGGACAGGGGGATGGATGGGGCACAGATACGCAGTATTTT. Its translation is CASSPGQGDGWGTDTQYF.

V gene TRBV20-1 combines with J gene TRBJ2-3, with D maybe TRBD2 (6 bases). Germline CDR1 is DFQATT and CDR2 is SNEGSKA (reference sequence). The CDR3 sequence is 15 residues long. The V and J ends lost 3 bases and 3 bases respectively, with 16 bases between them. The CDR3 nucleotides are TGCAGTGCTAGTCCTCCGGGGGTAGTTACAGATACGCAGTATTTT. Translated, it gives CSASPPGVVTDTQYF.

This chain links TRBV4-1 with TRBJ2-2; TRBD2 agrees at 8 bases. Trimming took 4 bases from V and 0 from J; bases not matched to a gene: 4. Per germline, CDR1 MGHRA and CDR2 YSYEKL. This CDR3 has 16 residues. As DNA, the CDR3 is TGCGCCAGCAGCCCCGCGGGGGGCGCGAACACCGGGGAGCTGTTTTTT. It is translated as CASSPAGGANTGELFF.

This chain joins TRBV7-8 and TRBJ1-6; unclear D gene. Trimming removed 1 base from V and 5 bases from J, with 9 bases in between. CDR1 and CDR2 (germline): SGHVS, FQNEAQ. The CDR3 consists of 15 residues. Here the CDR3 reads CASSLERLNNSPLHF. For the CDR3, the DNA is TGTGCCAGCAGCTTAGAGAGACTGAATAATTCACCCCTCCACTTT.

CDR3 sequence reads: CSAPTGVDYGYTF. CDR3 sequence (DNA): TGCAGCGCGCCGACAGGTGTGGACTATGGCTACACCTTC. V usage is TRBV29-1 and J usage is TRBJ1-2; D may be TRBD1 (6 bases). Germline loops: CDR1 SQVTM, CDR2 ANQGSEA. This CDR3 is built from 13 residues. Trimming removed 7 bases at V and 3 bases at J, with 15 bases between.

This rearrangement joins TRBV19 to TRBJ1-2, with TRBD1 matching over 7 bases. In germline, CDR1 is LNHDA, CDR2 SQIVND (reference sequence). The CDR3 sequence is 20 residues long. V was clipped by 3 bases and J by 0 bases; unmatched bases: 19. DNA of the CDR3: TGTGCCAGTAGTATTTCGGGTGAGAGAACCGGGACAGCATCTAACTATGGCTACACCTTC. Amino acids: CASSISGERTGTASNYGYTF.

The genes are TRBV6-5 and TRBJ1-2, with D perhaps TRBD1 (6 bases). This CDR3 is built from 14 residues. V lost 0 bases, J lost 8 bases, and 13 bases lay in between. CDR1 and CDR2 from the germline V gene are MNHEY and SVGAGI. CDR3: CASSYSTRTVGYTF. In nucleotides, the CDR3 is TGTGCCAGCAGTTACTCAACCAGGACAGTCGGCTACACCTTC.

This clone was recorded only once. The V call is TRBV4-3, the J call TRBJ2-7, with D tentatively TRBD1 (5 bases). Germline V gene lookup returns CDR1 LGHNA and CDR2 YSLEER. Trimming cost V 0 bases and J 2 bases, with 8 bases left between them. The CDR3 consists of 14 residues. For the CDR3, the DNA is TGCGCCAGCAGCCAAGATACAGGAACCTACGAGCAGTACTTC. It yields the protein CASSQDTGTYEQYF.